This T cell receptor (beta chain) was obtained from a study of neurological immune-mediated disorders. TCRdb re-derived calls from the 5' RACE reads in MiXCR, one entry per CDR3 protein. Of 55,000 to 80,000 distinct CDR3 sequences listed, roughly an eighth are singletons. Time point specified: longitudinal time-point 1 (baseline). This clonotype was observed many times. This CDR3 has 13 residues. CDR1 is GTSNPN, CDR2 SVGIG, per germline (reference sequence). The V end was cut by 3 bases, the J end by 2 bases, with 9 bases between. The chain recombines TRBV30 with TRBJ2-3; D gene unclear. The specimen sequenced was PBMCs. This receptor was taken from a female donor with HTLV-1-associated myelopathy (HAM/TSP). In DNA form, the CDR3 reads TGTGCCTGGAGCTTTCTCTTCACAGATACGCAGTATTTT. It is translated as CAWSFLFTDTQYF.